Listed below are T cell receptor beta chains from one sample, sequenced in a study of blood T cells in healthy people across ages. MiXCR, run by TCRdb on the 5' RACE reads, gives a single entry per CDR3 protein. The sample lists about 620,000 distinct CDR3 sequences; roughly half were seen once. Sequenced input: blood. The receptors here all came from a woman of 80 years or more in good health. The CDR3 runs from the conserved cysteine through the conserved F or W. A D gene is named only where the DNA matches it firmly. Size values are once, few and many counts, or a class for expanded clones, and some rows have none.

j_call d_call clone_size v_call cdr3_aa cdr3_nt
TRBJ2-1 NA many TRBV12-3/TRBV12-4 CASSSLYNEQFF TGTGCCAGCAGTTCCCTCTACAATGAGCAGTTCTTC
TRBJ2-7 NA few TRBV30 CAWSSSSLEQYF TGTGCCTGGAGCTCTAGCTCCCTCGAGCAGTACTTC
TRBJ1-1 NA NA TRBV2 CASRGFDRGYTEAFF TGTGCCAGCAGGGGGTTCGACAGAGGGTACACTGAAGCTTTCTTT
TRBJ1-4 NA few TRBV7-2 CASSLAPRQSNEKLFF TGTGCCAGCAGCTTAGCGCCTCGGCAGAGTAATGAAAAACTGTTTTTT
TRBJ2-2 NA NA TRBV28 CASSQQGFGTGELFF TGTGCCAGCAGTCAACAGGGATTTGGTACCGGGGAGCTGTTTTTT
TRBJ2-7 TRBD2 NA TRBV6-6 CASSYRTSVIYEQYF TGTGCCAGCAGTTACCGGACTAGCGTCATCTACGAGCAGTACTTC
TRBJ2-7 NA NA TRBV14 CASSQGLARGTYNEQYF TGTGCCAGCAGCCAGGGGCTAGCGAGAGGCACCTACAATGAGCAGTACTTC
TRBJ1-1 NA NA TRBV10-3 CAVGVQGNTEAFF TGTGCCGTGGGGGTACAGGGGAACACTGAAGCTTTCTTT
TRBJ2-1 TRBD2 few TRBV20-1 CSARDRGGGRAYNEQFF TGCAGTGCTAGAGATCGAGGCGGGGGACGGGCCTACAATGAGCAGTTCTTC
TRBJ2-3 TRBD2 NA TRBV6-1 CASSERIQRGDTDTQYF TGTGCCAGCAGTGAAAGGATACAGCGGGGGGACACAGATACGCAGTATTTT
TRBJ2-1 NA many TRBV28 CASPFRNDYNEQFF TGTGCCAGCCCCTTTCGGAACGACTACAATGAGCAGTTCTTC
TRBJ1-1 NA few TRBV7-3 CASSRSDRISEAFF TGTGCCAGCAGCCGATCCGACAGGATAAGTGAAGCTTTCTTT